The 8 T cell receptor beta chains below all came from one sample that was sequenced in a study of identical twins' blood T cells. In TCRdb, the 5' RACE reads were re-called with MiXCR into one record per CDR3 protein. The table includes 350,000 to 400,000 distinct CDR3 sequences, about 28% detected once. Sequencing used PBMCs. The receptors were sampled from a woman between 18 and 55 years old in good health.

This clonotype was picked up a small number of times. The chain employs TRBV5-1 and TRBJ1-4; D gene unclear. CDR3 length equals 17 residues. CDR1 is SGHRS and CDR2 is YFSETQ in the germline V gene. Trimming took off 1 base at V and 0 bases at J, with 13 bases between the two ends. The CDR3 region is CASSLMKASATNEKLFF. CDR3 nucleotides: TGCGCCAGCAGCTTGATGAAGGCCTCAGCAACTAATGAAAAACTGTTTTTT.

As concerns this clonotype: Given a much more abundant clone one base away, this may be a read error. The chain combines TRBV21-1 with TRBJ1-5; the table assigns TRBD1, which was not confirmed against the DNA. TRBV21-1 is tagged as a pseudogene. This CDR3 is built from 16 residues. Here the CDR3 reads CASRANGRYSNQPQRF. The DNA for the CDR3 is TGTGCCAGCAGAGCTAATGGGCGGTATAGCAATCAGCCCCAGCGTTTT.

Details on this clonotype: A much larger clone lies a single base off, so this may be a read error. The chain carries TRBV2 and TRBJ2-2; 11 bases are shared with TRBD2. The V gene's germline CDR1 is SNHLY and CDR2 FYNNEI. The CDR3 runs to 14 residues. CDR3 coding DNA: TGTGCCAGCAGGGGACTAGCGGACACCGGGGAGCTGCTTTTT. It codes for CASRGLADTGELLF. Complete variable domain (other parts from reference TRBV2 and TRBJ2-2): EPEVTQTPSHQVTQMGQEVILRCVPISNHLYFYWYRQILGQKVEFLVSFYNNEISEKSEIFDDQFSVERPDGSNFTLKIRSTKLEDSAMYFCASRGLADTGELLFGEGSRLTVL.

The chain combines TRBV30 with TRBJ1-2; the match to TRBD1 covers 9 bases. V was pared by 1 base and J by 7 bases, with 1 base of the junction left unmatched. The CDR3 is 12 residues long. Germline loops: CDR1 GTSNPN, CDR2 SVGIG (reference sequence). The CDR3 spells CAWSGQGGGYTF. The DNA for the CDR3 is TGTGCCTGGAGTGGACAGGGGGGTGGCTACACCTTC.

This clonotype was seen a single time. At one of its ends the junction is not consistent with the germline gene, which may arise from a read error. The chain couples TRBV7-2 to TRBJ2-3; maybe TRBD1 (6 bases). Germline CDR1 SGHTA, CDR2 FQGNSA. This CDR3 contains 11 residues. The CDR3 nucleotides are TGTGCCGGCAGCTTAGGGGGTACGCAGTATTTT. Protein product: CAGSLGGTQYF.

The sample holds a few counts of this clonotype. The rearrangement joins TRBV6-4 to TRBJ1-6; D call uncertain. Germline values: CDR1 MRHNA, CDR2 SNTAGT. CDR3 length: 15 residues. V lost 6 bases and J 0 bases, leaving 9 bases between the germline ends. The CDR3 is CASRAKSSYNSPLHF. The DNA of the CDR3 is TGTGCCAGCAGGGCCAAGAGCTCCTATAATTCACCCCTCCACTTT.

This chain uses TRBV6-6 with TRBJ2-5, with D tentatively TRBD1 (6 bases). The ends were cut back, 6 bases at V and 1 base at J, with 15 bases in the middle. The CDR3 extends over 15 amino acids. CDR1 is MNHNY and CDR2 is SVGAGI in the germline V gene (reference sequence). The CDR3, as DNA: TGTGCCAGCAGAACCGGGACACTGGGCCAAGAGACCCAGTACTTC. It translates to CASRTGTLGQETQYF.

This clonotype occurred many times. The chain uses TRBV11-2 and TRBJ2-5; D is uncertain. Germline values: CDR1 SGHAT, CDR2 FQNNGV. The CDR3 runs 11 residues. V was trimmed by 4 bases and J by 9 bases, leaving 9 bases between them. The CDR3 sequence: CASSSTPAQYF. CDR3 bases: TGTGCCAGCAGCTCAACTCCCGCCCAGTACTTC.